This T cell receptor (beta chain) was recovered during a study of shared clonotypes between healthy human individuals (dated by TCRdb to 2019 to 2021). With respect to the entire study: A few men and two women, aged 18 to 49 years, made up the cohort. Libraries were prepared and TCR repertoires were sequenced by different laboratories using diverse techniques, in order to increase sequencing depth and limit assay-specific biases. Per donor, three plates each were used for CD4 naive and CD4 memory, two for CD8 naive, and one for CD8 memory. Blood TCR repertoires of a handful of healthy adults were deeply sequenced to estimate repertoire size and the extent of clonotype sharing between individuals. Each donor's leukapheresis produced roughly between roughly 0.85 and 9.5 billion PBMCs.

For CDR1 and CDR2, the germline V gene lists ENHRY and SYGVKD. From cysteine to phenylalanine, the CDR3 is 13 amino acids long. Of all the DNA, just the CDR3 is kept, 39 bases in frame from base 1. V ends up 2 bases short and J 3 bases short, with an unmatched junction base count of 1. CD8 naive samples were obtained by positive selection for CCR7 among CD45RO-negative cells, yielding a CD45RA+CCR7+ population from which TemRA cells were excluded. Donors were healthy HIV-negative adults with no recently reported acute infections or vaccinations. Every donor was a Caucasian adult residing in Nashville, Tennessee, USA. Blood was obtained by leukapheresis, after which PBMCs were separated by Ficoll-Histopaque density gradient centrifugation and cryopreserved in liquid nitrogen vapor phase. Analytical flow cytometry was used to check the purity and quantity of each magnetically sorted T cell population. Each sorted fraction had its genomic DNA isolated and then quantified by UV absorbance on a Nanodrop 2000c.

Using the deep immunoSEQ assay, TCR CDR3 regions were amplified from genomic DNA by multiplex PCR. Extracted genomic DNA from each cell subset was distributed evenly across all wells of several immunoSEQ 96-well plates, and each plate was treated as a replicate. Each replicate PCR for sorted subsets received approximately 220 ng genomic DNA, equal to some 32,000 T cell genomes. The purified libraries were quantified using a Qubit 3.0 fluorometer, sized with a Bioanalyzer 2100, and then quantified again using the KAPA Library Quantification kit. A separate single-read 150-cycle Illumina NextSeq 550 flow cell was used to sequence each immunoSEQ 96-well plate. For the original study's pipeline: Because the immunoSEQ output included only junctional sequences and no quality scores, the filtering could not be the same as the filtering used for full-length reads. To assign V/J genes and CDR3, sequences were annotated against IMGT germline references using PyIR, a Python wrapper for IgBLAST v1.9. Reads were filtered out if the reads had weak V/J assignments (E-value above 1e-6), no CDR3, stop codons, out-of-frame junctions, or ambiguous translated residues. A V3J clonotype was defined by an identical inferred V gene, J gene, and CDR3 amino acid sequence. To compute the percentage overlap between repertoires, the number of shared unique clonotypes was divided by the size of the smaller repertoire. Three approaches were used to assess repertoire richness: RTK rarefaction, the Chao1 estimator, and Recon v2.1 estimates of unobserved clonotypes. OLGA was used to compute generation probabilities for all TCRbeta clonotypes that the gDNA method yielded from a handful of donors. TCRdb took over this immuneACCESS table, retaining in-frame rearrangements with V and J assigned. Such tables are incomplete; in checked studies, under half of the missing clones stem from an unresolved V gene, and the remainder is unexplained. V and J calls and clone size follow that table, whereas D and trimming were derived from the DNA. The sample profile shows about 2 million clones; 85% to 95% of them were found once. The ten largest clones take up 1% to 1.5% of the sample.

With respect to this clone: Its antigen is currently not known. No clone much larger than this one lies a single base away; base qualities are absent. The same CDR3 also results from other DNA sequences found in this sample.

General study outcomes and caveats: Even with the large sequencing depth, rarefaction of the sorted-subset datasets indicated that sequencing was incomplete. Compared with non-shared clonotypes, the clonotypes found in all four sorted-subset donors had higher generation probabilities. The small number of donors limited the genetic and exposure-history diversity represented. Sampling was restricted to blood, and TCR repertoires in tissue are likely to differ from TCR repertoires in blood. Naive subsets generally had larger estimated clonotype richness than memory subsets did. When several donors were compared, the shared fraction of clonotypes was roughly 5% for naive CD4, 3.5% for naive CD8, 2% to 2.5% for memory CD4, and less than 0.45% for memory CD8. Pairwise subsampling led to the expectation that sequencing depth would affect the degree of clonotype sharing among donors.

Recombination joined TRBV10-3 with TRBJ2-7; 7 bases in between match TRBD2. This TCR was sampled from a man younger than 35 in good health. The sample comprised naive CD8+ T cells sorted from blood. Explained via the paper, the cell subset or site label denotes: CD45RA+CCR7+. The DNA is as follows: TGTGCCATCAGTGAGGGCGGGGGCTACGAGCAGTACTTC. This encodes CAISEGGGYEQYF.